This section outlines one T cell receptor (beta chain) sequence together with its context. The germline V and J ends were trimmed by 3 bases and 2 bases, with 8 bases remaining between them. CDR3 length equals 13 residues. Per germline, CDR1 SNHLY and CDR2 FYNNEI. The entry originates in a study of blood T cell repertoires in COVID-19. For the study at large: Some COVID-19 samples were acute and others convalescent; all came from the United States, Italy and Spain. The cDNA or gDNA used as material had been derived from T cells, B-cell-depleted T cells, or PBMCs.

In the original workflow: Reference gene primer amplification gave estimated nucleated cell counts. Only in-frame clones appear in the TCRdb table, and some are missing; sequencing was by immunoSEQ multiplex PCR. For V, J and clone size, that table is used; D and trimming come from the DNA. The sample contains 100,000 to 120,000 clones, around 76% of which appear only once. The specimen sequenced was peripheral blood. This clonotype was sampled from a woman in her seventies with acute or convalescent COVID-19. The V and J genes are TRBV2 and TRBJ2-7; D gene ambiguous. In DNA form, the CDR3 reads TGTGCCAGCAGTGACCCCCCGGCCTACGAGCAGTACTTC. This codes for CASSDPPAYEQYF.